The 10 T cell receptor beta chains presented below share a single source sample, sequenced in a study of T cell responses to AZD1222 COVID-19 vaccine. Only in-frame clones appear in the TCRdb table, and some are missing; sequencing was by immunoSEQ multiplex PCR. The sample yields around 130,000 clones, over 75% seen once. Sequenced here: peripheral blood, sampled 28 days after the second dose of the MenACWY control vaccine. The source of these receptors is an adult who received the MenACWY meningococcal vaccine as a control.

The V call is TRBV29-1, the J call TRBJ2-5, with 8 bases that match TRBD1. The CDR3 runs to 12 residues. The ends lost 6 bases at V and 6 bases at J; junction bases unmatched: 6. Germline CDR1 and CDR2: SQVTM and ANQGSEA. The CDR3 coding sequence is TGCAGCGTGGATCAGGGGGCAAAGACCCAGTACTTC. Its translation: CSVDQGAKTQYF.

Only one count was recorded for this clone. This chain links TRBV20-1 with TRBJ1-1; D ambiguous. CDR3 length: 11 amino acids. CDR1 and CDR2 from the germline V gene are DFQATT and SNEGSKA (reference sequence). Trimming took off 5 bases at V and 1 base at J, with 5 bases between the two ends. CDR3 sequence (DNA): TGCAGTGCTTTTAAGAACACTGAAGCTTTCTTT. Translated: CSAFKNTEAFF.

The CDR3, as DNA: TGTGCCAGCAGCTTCGGCCAGTTGAAGGGGGAGACCCAGTACTTC. It encodes CASSFGQLKGETQYF. J is TRBJ2-5 and V is TRBV6-5; D might be TRBD1 (5 bases). The length of the CDR3 is 15 residues. Germline V gene sequence: CDR1 MNHEY, CDR2 SVGAGI. V was shortened by 6 bases and J by 5 bases, with 19 bases between the two germline ends.

The chain is built from TRBV27 and TRBJ1-1; a weak D match, TRBD1 (5 bases). With 2 bases removed from V and 3 bases from J, the gap between germline ends came to 13 bases. The CDR3 is 15 residues long. In germline, CDR1 is MNHEY, CDR2 SMNVEV (reference sequence). The CDR3 loop reads CASSLTREVDTEAFF. In DNA form, the CDR3 reads TGTGCCAGCAGTTTAACCAGGGAAGTGGACACTGAAGCTTTCTTT.

The chain uses TRBV6-1 and TRBJ1-2; D is uncertain. Germline lookup yields CDR1 MNHNS and CDR2 SASEGT. Trimming removed 3 bases at V and 3 bases at J, with 5 bases between. This CDR3 has 12 amino acids. The DNA of the CDR3 is TGTGCCAGCAGTGATAGATACTATGGCTACACCTTC. Translation: CASSDRYYGYTF.

CDR3 nucleotides: TGTGCCAGCAGTTACTCCGGGGGAAGGAAAGAGACCCAGTACTTC. It is translated as CASSYSGGRKETQYF. J is TRBJ2-5 and V is TRBV6-5; TRBD2 is a possible D gene (6 bases). Germline values: CDR1 MNHEY, CDR2 SVGAGI. This CDR3 has 15 residues. Trimming shortened V by 0 bases and J by 3 bases, and 11 bases separated the two germline ends.

V gene TRBV28 combines with J gene TRBJ1-2; 10 bases agree with TRBD1. The V segment lost 5 bases and the J segment 9 bases; nucleotides outside the gene matches: 15. Germline CDR1 is MDHEN and CDR2 is SYDVKM. CDR3 length equals 16 residues. CDR3 protein: CASSPRFGTGVISYTF. The CDR3 nucleotides are TGTGCCAGCAGTCCGAGGTTCGGGACAGGGGTTATTAGCTACACCTTC.

V usage is TRBV6-5 and J usage is TRBJ1-4; D remains ambiguous. Trimming took off 6 bases at V and 7 bases at J, with 12 bases between the two ends. Germline CDR1 is MNHEY and CDR2 is SVGAGI. The CDR3 spans 13 residues. In DNA form, the CDR3 reads TGTGCCAGCAGAAACACAGTTAGTGAAAAACTGTTTTTT. The encoded protein is CASRNTVSEKLFF.

Remarks on this clone: One end of the junction varies from germline; a read error may be responsible. V and J are TRBV10-3 and TRBJ2-3; D gene unclear. CDR1 ENHRY and CDR2 SYGVKD come from the germline V gene. CDR3 length: 13 amino acids. The CDR3 sequence is CAIRELRTDTQYF. CDR3 nucleotide sequence: TGTGCCATCCGTGAACTACGCACAGATACGCAGTATTTT.

The chain couples TRBV30 to TRBJ1-6, with 7 bases lining up with TRBD1. J was trimmed by 7 bases and V by 7 bases; bases with no gene match: 7. The CDR3 extends over 13 amino acids. Germline CDR1 and CDR2: GTSNPN and SVGIG (reference sequence). The CDR3 bases are TGTGCCTCGTCGACAGGGCAGAATTCACCCCTCCACTTT. Its protein is CASSTGQNSPLHF. Drawing the rest from reference TRBV30 and TRBJ1-6, the complete variable domain is SQTIHQWPATLVQPVGSPLSLECTVEGTSNPNLYWYRQAAGRGLQLLFYSVGIGQISSEVPQNLSASRPQDRQFILSSKKLLLSDSGFYLCASSTGQNSPLHFGNGTRLTVT.